What follows describes a single T cell receptor (beta chain). The antigen this receptor binds is unknown. Base quality data are lacking; no much larger clone is found one base away. The data derive from a study of T cell responses to AZD1222 COVID-19 vaccine (dated by TCRdb to about 2021). With respect to the entire study: AZD1222 recipients whose second dose came at about 4 weeks and those whose second dose came at about 12 weeks were combined into one group, since spike-specific TCR depth and breadth did not differ between the two schedules. A total of under 250 trial participants underwent TCR sequencing, of whom roughly 210 had received two doses of AZD1222 and around 25 had received two doses of the MenACWY control vaccine. Trial participants were enrolled into age subgroups of 18-55, 56-69 and 70-plus years, which contained about 150, 28 and 57 TCR-sequenced participants, respectively.

Study-level results and caveats: Most participants were white British and females outnumbered males, and the authors suggested that clonal diversity may have been underestimated. Because no day 14 peak-response samples were available, repertoires were characterized only after the peak T cell response. Conclusions about previously exposed vaccinees are limited, since just six AZD1222 recipients were seropositive for SARS-CoV-2 at baseline. Spike-specific TCR breadth and depth rose significantly after two AZD1222 doses compared with day 0 and with MenACWY recipients. The whole spike protein was spanned by vaccine-associated CD4 TCRs, and dominant responses were seen in regions 160-218 and 743-854. Reportedly, close to half of the unique spike-specific TCRs recognized epitopes lying outside the regions that are mutated in the B.1.351 and B.1.1.7 variants. The 56-69-year group was small, and its depth increase did not reach significance, likely because of low power.

The CDR3 regions of human TCRbeta chains were analyzed by immunosequencing. For the original study's pipeline: Repertoire TCRs were matched against a reference library of SARS-CoV-2-specific TCRs generated with the MIRA antigen-specificity platform. Breadth was defined as the fraction of unique TCRs that were SARS-CoV-2-associated. Depth was defined as the fraction of total T cells that were SARS-CoV-2-associated. Using the MIRA data, each spike-specific TCR was mapped to the spike region that the TCR reacts to and placed in a CD4 or CD8 class. Log10-transformed breadth and depth values were compared by one-way ANOVA with Sidak's multiple comparisons tests. Entries here come from immuneACCESS through TCRdb and include only in-frame sequences with V and J called. Some clones fail to appear in such tables; in the studies checked, an unresolved V gene covers under half of the shortfall, and the cause of the remainder is unknown. Clonal size and the V and J genes are those of that table, whereas D and trimming came from the DNA. Here the sample has 150,000 to 200,000 clones; 94% occur a single time. Together, the top ten hold about 0.64% of the sample.

The sample's time point label is to be understood as: baseline before first vaccination. Vaccinee samples were obtained from the UK trials COV001 and COV002, which included a single-blind randomized controlled phase 2/3 trial of AZD1222 (ChAdOx1 nCoV-19) in healthy adults. For TCRbeta chain sequencing, PBMC samples from trial participants were taken at day 0 and at day 28 after the second dose. The source material was peripheral blood, sampled on day 0 of AZD1222 vaccination. This clonotype was obtained from an adult in good health.

CDR3 reads: CASSRFNEQFF. The DNA reads as follows: TGTGCCAGCAGCCGTTTCAATGAGCAGTTCTTC. The rearranged chain carries TRBV3-1 (or the pseudogene TRBV3-2) and TRBJ2-1; too little of a D gene remains to name it. Taken from the germline V gene (reference sequence), the CDR1 and CDR2 loops are LGHDT and YNNKEL. The V and J ends are trimmed by 4 bases and 6 bases, leaving 4 bases between them. The CDR3 numbers 11 residues from cysteine through phenylalanine. The CDR3 DNA has 33 bases and is translated from base 1.